The 9 T cell receptor beta chains presented below share a single source sample, sequenced in a study of CD8 T cells in Susac syndrome. The RNA, about 0.45 to 1 ug, was put through reverse transcription using random hexamers. TCRdb reprocessed the immunoSEQ multiplex PCR reads with MiXCR, giving one entry per CDR3 protein. The repertoire includes tens of thousands of distinct CDR3 sequences, under 95% of them detected once, and 0.5% to 0.55% sits in the top ten. Specimen: CD8+ T cells from PBMCs. These receptors all stem from a human donor in good health.

J is TRBJ2-2 and V is TRBV25-1; D ambiguous. The CDR3 has 13 residues. Between the trimmed V and J ends, which lost 7 bases and 0 bases, there was a span of 6 bases. Looked up from germline, CDR1 is MGHDK and CDR2 is SYGVNS. CDR3 DNA sequence: TGTGCCAGCATAGAAACGAACACCGGGGAGCTGTTTTTT. Amino acid sequence: CASIETNTGELFF.

The chain links TRBV15 to TRBJ2-4; TRBD1 is a possible D gene (5 bases). The ends were cut back, 0 bases at V and 6 bases at J, with 12 bases in the middle. Germline assignment: CDR1 LNHNV and CDR2 YYDKDF (reference sequence). CDR3 length: 15 amino acids. CDR3 nucleotide sequence: TGTGCCACCAGCAGAGATAGGGGTGTGGGAAACATTCAGTACTTC. Its protein product is CATSRDRGVGNIQYF.

The chain joins TRBV6-2 or TRBV6-3 to TRBJ2-1; 7 bases agree with TRBD2. The junction had 8 bases not matched to a gene; V was cut back by 4 bases and J by 8 bases. Germline V gives CDR1 MNHEY, CDR2 SVGEGT. The CDR3 has 14 amino acids. In nucleotides, the CDR3 is TGTGCCAGCAGTTCTACTAGCGTACGCGATGAGCAGTTCTTC. It yields the protein CASSSTSVRDEQFF.

The CDR3 bases are TGTGCCAGCGCCCCTACGGACATCTCCTACGAGCAGTACTTC. This gives the protein CASAPTDISYEQYF. V and J are TRBV28 and TRBJ2-7, with D possibly TRBD1 on 5 matching bases. The CDR3 covers 14 residues. V was pared by 8 bases and J by 0 bases, with 14 bases between. Germline V CDR1 and CDR2: MDHEN, SYDVKM.

This clonotype is a singleton in its sample. V is TRBV6-1 and J is TRBJ2-7; D might be TRBD2 (5 bases). V was cut by 0 bases and J by 3 bases, with 18 bases left in between. CDR3 length equals 17 residues. Per the germline V gene, CDR1 is MNHNS and CDR2 is SASEGT. The chain's CDR3 is CASSEAHRTDWDYEQYF. DNA of the CDR3: TGTGCCAGCAGTGAAGCCCACCGGACGGACTGGGACTACGAGCAGTACTTC.

CDR3 in DNA: TGTGCCAGCAGCCAAGGGAGCGGGAGAGGGGGGCAGTTCTTC. Its translation is CASSQGSGRGGQFF. V is TRBV3-1 and J is TRBJ2-1; TRBD2 aligns across 8 bases. CDR3 length equals 14 residues. Trimming removed 1 base from V and 12 bases from J; junction bases left unmatched: 8. Germline V lookup: CDR1 LGHDT, CDR2 YNNKEL (reference sequence).

The genes are TRBV2 and TRBJ2-1; TRBD1 aligns across 8 bases. With V trimmed by 3 bases and J by 8 bases, 3 bases remained unmatched. Germline-derived CDR1 and CDR2 are SNHLY and FYNNEI. The CDR3 extends over 13 amino acids. The CDR3 reads CASSDRGQDEQFF. CDR3 in DNA: TGTGCCAGCAGTGACAGGGGGCAAGATGAGCAGTTCTTC.

The rearrangement uses TRBV5-1 and TRBJ2-7; D is unclear. The CDR3 runs 15 residues. Germline V gene lookup returns CDR1 SGHRS and CDR2 YFSETQ. V gave up 0 bases and J gave up 0 bases, with 10 bases separating them. As DNA, the CDR3 is TGCGCCAGCAGCTTGGCGGGCTCGCCCTCCTACGAGCAGTACTTC. Translation: CASSLAGSPSYEQYF. The full variable domain, completed using reference TRBV5-1 and TRBJ2-7, is KAGVTQTPRYLIKTRGQQVTLSCSPISGHRSVSWYQQTPGQGLQFLFEYFSETQRNKGNFPGRFSGRQFSNSRSEMNVSTLELGDSALYLCASSLAGSPSYEQYFGPGTRLTVT.

This chain connects TRBV28 to TRBJ2-1; no definite D call. The germline V and J ends were trimmed by 7 bases and 7 bases, with 8 bases remaining between them. The CDR3 has 11 amino acids. Germline lookup yields CDR1 MDHEN and CDR2 SYDVKM. The CDR3 DNA is TGTGCCAGCACCGGCATAAATGAGCAGTTCTTC. Its translation is CASTGINEQFF.